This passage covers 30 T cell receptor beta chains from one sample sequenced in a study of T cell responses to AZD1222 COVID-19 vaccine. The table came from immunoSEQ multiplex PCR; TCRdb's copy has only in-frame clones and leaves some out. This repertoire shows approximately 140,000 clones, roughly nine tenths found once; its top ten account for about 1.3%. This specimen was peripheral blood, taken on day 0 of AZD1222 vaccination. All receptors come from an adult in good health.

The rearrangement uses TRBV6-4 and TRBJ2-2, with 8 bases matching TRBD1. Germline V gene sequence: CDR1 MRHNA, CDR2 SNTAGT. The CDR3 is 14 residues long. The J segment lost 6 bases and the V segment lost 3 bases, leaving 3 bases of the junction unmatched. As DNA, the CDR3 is TGTGCCAGCAGTGAGACAGGGGAGTCCGGGGAGCTGTTTTTT. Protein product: CASSETGESGELFF.

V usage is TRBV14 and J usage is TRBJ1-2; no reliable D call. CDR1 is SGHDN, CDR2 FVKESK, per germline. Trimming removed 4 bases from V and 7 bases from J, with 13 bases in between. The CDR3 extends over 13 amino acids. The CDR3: CASSPTQTFGYTF. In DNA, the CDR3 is TGTGCCAGCAGCCCAACCCAGACGTTTGGCTACACCTTC.

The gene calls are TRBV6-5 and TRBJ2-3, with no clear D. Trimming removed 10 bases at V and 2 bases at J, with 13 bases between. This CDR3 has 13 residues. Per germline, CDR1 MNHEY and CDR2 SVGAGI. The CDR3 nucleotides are TGTGCCACTAGGAAGGCTGCCACAGATACGCAGTATTTT. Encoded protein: CATRKAATDTQYF.

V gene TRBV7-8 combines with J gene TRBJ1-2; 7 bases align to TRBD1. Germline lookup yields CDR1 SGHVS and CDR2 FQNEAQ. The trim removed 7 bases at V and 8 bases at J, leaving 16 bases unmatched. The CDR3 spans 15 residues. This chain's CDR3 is CASTKTHQGGWGYTF. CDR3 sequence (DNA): TGTGCCAGCACCAAAACACATCAGGGGGGTTGGGGCTACACCTTC.

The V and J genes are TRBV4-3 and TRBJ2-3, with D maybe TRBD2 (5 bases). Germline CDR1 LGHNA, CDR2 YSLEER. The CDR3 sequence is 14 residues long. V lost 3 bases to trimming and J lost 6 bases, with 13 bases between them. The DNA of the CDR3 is TGCGCCAGCAGCCATAGGACCGGCGGGGATACGCAGTATTTT. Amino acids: CASSHRTGGDTQYF.

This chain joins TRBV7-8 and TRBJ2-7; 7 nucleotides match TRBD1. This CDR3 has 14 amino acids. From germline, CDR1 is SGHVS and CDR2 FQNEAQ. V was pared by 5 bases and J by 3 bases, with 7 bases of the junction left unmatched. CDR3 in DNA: TGTGCCAGCAGCCAAACAGGGGTCAGCTACGAGCAGTACTTC. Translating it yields CASSQTGVSYEQYF.

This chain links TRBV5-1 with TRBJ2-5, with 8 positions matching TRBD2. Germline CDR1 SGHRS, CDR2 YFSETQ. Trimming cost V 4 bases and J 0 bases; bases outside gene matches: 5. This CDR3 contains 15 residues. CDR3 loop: CASSPGGGYQETQYF. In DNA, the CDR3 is TGCGCCAGCAGCCCTGGCGGGGGGTACCAAGAGACCCAGTACTTC. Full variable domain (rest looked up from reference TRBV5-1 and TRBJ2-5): KAGVTQTPRYLIKTRGQQVTLSCSPISGHRSVSWYQQTPGQGLQFLFEYFSETQRNKGNFPGRFSGRQFSNSRSEMNVSTLELGDSALYLCASSPGGGYQETQYFGPGTRLLVL.

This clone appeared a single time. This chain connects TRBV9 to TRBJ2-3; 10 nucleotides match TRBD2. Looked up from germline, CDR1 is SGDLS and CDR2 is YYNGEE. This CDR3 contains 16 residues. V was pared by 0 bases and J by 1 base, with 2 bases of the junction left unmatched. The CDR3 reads CASSVGLAGGTDTQYF. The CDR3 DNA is TGTGCCAGCAGCGTAGGTCTAGCGGGAGGCACAGATACGCAGTATTTT.

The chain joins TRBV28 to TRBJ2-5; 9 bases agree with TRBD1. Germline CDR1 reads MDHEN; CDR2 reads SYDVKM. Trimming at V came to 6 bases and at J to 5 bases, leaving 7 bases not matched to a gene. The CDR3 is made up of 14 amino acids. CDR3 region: CASRKTGGSETQYF. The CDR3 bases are TGTGCCAGCAGAAAAACAGGGGGCTCGGAGACCCAGTACTTC. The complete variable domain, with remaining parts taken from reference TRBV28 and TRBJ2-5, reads DVKVTQSSRYLVKRTGEKVFLECVQDMDHENMFWYRQDPGLGLRLIYFSYDVKMKEKGDIPEGYSVSREKKERFSLILESASTNQTSMYLCASRKTGGSETQYFGPGTRLLVL.

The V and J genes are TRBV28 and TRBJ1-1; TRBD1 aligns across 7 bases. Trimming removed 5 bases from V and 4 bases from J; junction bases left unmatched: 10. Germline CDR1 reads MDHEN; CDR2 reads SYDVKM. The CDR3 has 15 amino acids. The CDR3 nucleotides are TGTGCCAGCAGTGTACCCTTAGGGGGCTCCACTGAAGCTTTCTTT. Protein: CASSVPLGGSTEAFF. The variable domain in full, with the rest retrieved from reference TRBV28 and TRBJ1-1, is DVKVTQSSRYLVKRTGEKVFLECVQDMDHENMFWYRQDPGLGLRLIYFSYDVKMKEKGDIPEGYSVSREKKERFSLILESASTNQTSMYLCASSVPLGGSTEAFFGQGTRLTVV.

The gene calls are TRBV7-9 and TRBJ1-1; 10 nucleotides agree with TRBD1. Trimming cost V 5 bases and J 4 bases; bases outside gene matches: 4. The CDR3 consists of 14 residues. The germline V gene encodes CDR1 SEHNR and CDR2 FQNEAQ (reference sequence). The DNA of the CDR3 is TGTGCCAGCAGCCCGGACAGGGGGTTCACTGAAGCTTTCTTT. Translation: CASSPDRGFTEAFF.

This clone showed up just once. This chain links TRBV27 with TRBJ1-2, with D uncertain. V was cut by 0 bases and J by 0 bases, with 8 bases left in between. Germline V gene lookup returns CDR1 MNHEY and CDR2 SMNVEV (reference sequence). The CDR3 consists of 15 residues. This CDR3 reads CASSLSVKANYGYTF. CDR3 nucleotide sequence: TGTGCCAGCAGTTTATCCGTCAAAGCTAACTATGGCTACACCTTC.

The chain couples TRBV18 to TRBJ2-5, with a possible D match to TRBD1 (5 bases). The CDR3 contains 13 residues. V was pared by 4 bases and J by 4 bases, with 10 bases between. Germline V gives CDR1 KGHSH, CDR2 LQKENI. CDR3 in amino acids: CASSQKGAETQYF. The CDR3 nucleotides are TGTGCCAGCTCACAAAAAGGGGCAGAGACCCAGTACTTC.

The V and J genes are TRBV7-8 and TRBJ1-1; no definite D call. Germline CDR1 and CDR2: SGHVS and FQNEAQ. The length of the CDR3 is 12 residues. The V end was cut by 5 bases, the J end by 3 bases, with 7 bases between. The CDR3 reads CASSLVDTEAFF. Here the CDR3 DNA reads TGTGCCAGCAGCCTGGTGGACACTGAAGCTTTCTTT.

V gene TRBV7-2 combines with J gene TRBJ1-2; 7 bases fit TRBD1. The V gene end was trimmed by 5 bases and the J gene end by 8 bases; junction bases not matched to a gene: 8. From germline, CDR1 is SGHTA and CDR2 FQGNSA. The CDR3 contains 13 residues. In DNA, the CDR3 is TGTGCCAGCAGCGAGACAGGGATAGGAGGCTACACCTTC. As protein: CASSETGIGGYTF.

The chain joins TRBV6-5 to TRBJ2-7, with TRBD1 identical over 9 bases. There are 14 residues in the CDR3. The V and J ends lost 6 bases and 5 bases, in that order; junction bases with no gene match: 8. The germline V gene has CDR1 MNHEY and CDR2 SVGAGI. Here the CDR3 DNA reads TGTGCCAGCAGGGCCGGGACAGGGTCCCACGAGCAGTACTTC. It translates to CASRAGTGSHEQYF.

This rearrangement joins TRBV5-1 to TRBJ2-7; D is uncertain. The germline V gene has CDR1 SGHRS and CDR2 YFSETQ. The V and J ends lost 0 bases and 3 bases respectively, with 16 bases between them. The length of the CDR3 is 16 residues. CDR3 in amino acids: CASSLGGWRGVYEQYF. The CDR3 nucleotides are TGCGCCAGCAGCTTGGGGGGTTGGCGAGGCGTCTACGAGCAGTACTTC.

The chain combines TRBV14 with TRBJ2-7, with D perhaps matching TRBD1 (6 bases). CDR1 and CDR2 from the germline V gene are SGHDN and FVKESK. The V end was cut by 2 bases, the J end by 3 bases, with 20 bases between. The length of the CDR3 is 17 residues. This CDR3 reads CASSQRLGLDRIYEQYF. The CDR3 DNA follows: TGTGCCAGCAGCCAAAGACTTGGTCTGGACAGAATCTACGAGCAGTACTTC.

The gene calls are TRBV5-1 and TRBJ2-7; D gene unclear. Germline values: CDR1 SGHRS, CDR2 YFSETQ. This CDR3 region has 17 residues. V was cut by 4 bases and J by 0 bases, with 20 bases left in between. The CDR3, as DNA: TGCGCCAGCAGCATTGCGGCTGGGCAGTTGATCTCCTACGAGCAGTACTTC. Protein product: CASSIAAGQLISYEQYF.

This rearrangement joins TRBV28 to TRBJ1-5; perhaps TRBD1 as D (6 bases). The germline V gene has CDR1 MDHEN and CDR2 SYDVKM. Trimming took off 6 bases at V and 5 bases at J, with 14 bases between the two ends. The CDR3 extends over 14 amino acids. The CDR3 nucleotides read TGTGCCAGCAGACCCCACAGGGAATATCAGCCCCAGCATTTT. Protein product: CASRPHREYQPQHF.

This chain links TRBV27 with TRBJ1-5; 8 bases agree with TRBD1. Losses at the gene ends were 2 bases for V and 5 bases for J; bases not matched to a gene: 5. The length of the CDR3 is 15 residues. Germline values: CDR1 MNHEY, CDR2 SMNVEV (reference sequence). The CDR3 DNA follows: TGTGCCAGCAGTTTAGCAGGGGGCCGTCATCAGCCCCAGCATTTT. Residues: CASSLAGGRHQPQHF.

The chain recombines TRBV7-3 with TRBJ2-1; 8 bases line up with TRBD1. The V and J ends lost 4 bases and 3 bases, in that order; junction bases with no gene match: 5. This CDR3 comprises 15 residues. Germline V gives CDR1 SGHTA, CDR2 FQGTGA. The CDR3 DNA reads TGTGCCAGCAGCTCTGGGACAGGAAACTACAATGAGCAGTTCTTC. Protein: CASSSGTGNYNEQFF. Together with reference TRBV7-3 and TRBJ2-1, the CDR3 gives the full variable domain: GAGVSQTPSNKVTEKGKYVELRCDPISGHTALYWYRQSLGQGPEFLIYFQGTGAADDSGLPNDRFFAVRPEGSVSTLKIQRTERGDSAVYLCASSSGTGNYNEQFFGPGTRLTVL.

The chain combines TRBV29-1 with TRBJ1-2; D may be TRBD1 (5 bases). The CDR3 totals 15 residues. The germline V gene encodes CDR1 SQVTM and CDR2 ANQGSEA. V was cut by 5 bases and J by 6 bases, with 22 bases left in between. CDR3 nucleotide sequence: TGCAGCGTTACTTGGTTCAGGGTCCGGGGGGATGGCTACACCTTC. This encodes CSVTWFRVRGDGYTF. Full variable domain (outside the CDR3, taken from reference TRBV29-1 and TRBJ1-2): SAVISQKPSRDICQRGTSLTIQCQVDSQVTMMFWYRQQPGQSLTLIATANQGSEATYESGFVIDKFPISRPNLTFSTLTVSNMSPEDSSIYLCSVTWFRVRGDGYTFGSGTRLTVV.

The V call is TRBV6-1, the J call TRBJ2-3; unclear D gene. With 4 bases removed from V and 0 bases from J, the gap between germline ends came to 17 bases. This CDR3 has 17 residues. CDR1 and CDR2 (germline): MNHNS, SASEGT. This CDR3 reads CASSVVRGTPSTDTQYF. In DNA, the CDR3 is TGTGCCAGCAGTGTGGTCCGCGGAACTCCTAGCACAGATACGCAGTATTTT.

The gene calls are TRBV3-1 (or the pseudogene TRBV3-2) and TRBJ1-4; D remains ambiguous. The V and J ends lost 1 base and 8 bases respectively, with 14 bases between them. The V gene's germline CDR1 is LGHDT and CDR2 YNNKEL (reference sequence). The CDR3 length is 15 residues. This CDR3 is CASSQVIPRMEKLFF. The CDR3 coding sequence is TGTGCCAGCAGCCAAGTAATTCCCAGAATGGAAAAACTGTTTTTT.

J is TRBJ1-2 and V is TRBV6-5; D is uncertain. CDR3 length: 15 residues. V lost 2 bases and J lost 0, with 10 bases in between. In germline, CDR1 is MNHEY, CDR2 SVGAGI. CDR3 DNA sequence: TGTGCCAGCAGTTACGAGGCAGACTCTAACTATGGCTACACCTTC. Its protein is CASSYEADSNYGYTF.

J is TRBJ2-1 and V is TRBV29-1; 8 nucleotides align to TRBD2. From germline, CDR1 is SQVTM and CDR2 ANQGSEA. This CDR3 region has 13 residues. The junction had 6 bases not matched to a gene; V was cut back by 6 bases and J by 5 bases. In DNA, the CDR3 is TGCAGCGTCGTTAGCGGGGCTAACAATGAGCAGTTCTTC. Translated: CSVVSGANNEQFF.

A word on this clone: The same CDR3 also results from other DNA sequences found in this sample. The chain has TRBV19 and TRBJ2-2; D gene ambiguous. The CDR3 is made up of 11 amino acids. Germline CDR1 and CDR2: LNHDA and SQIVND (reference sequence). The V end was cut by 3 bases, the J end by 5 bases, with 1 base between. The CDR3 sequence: CASSITGELFF. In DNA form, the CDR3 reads TGTGCCAGTAGTATTACCGGGGAGCTGTTTTTT.

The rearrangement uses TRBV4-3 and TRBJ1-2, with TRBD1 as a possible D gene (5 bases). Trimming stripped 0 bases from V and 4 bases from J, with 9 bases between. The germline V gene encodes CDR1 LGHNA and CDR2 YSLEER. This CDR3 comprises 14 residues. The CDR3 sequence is CASSQDPRAYGYTF. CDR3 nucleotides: TGCGCCAGCAGCCAAGATCCCAGGGCCTATGGCTACACCTTC.

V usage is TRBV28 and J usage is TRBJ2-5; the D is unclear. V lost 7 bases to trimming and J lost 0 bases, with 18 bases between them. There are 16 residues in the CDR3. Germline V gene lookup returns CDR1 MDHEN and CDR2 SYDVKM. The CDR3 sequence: CASTRWAPPYQETQYF. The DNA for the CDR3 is TGTGCCAGCACCCGATGGGCACCTCCGTACCAAGAGACCCAGTACTTC.